This T cell receptor beta chain was identified during a study of Graves' ophthalmopathy and Graves' hyperthyroidism. About the study: Peripheral blood sampling preceded any treatment and occurred at initial diagnosis. Study observations and caveats: The model flagged ophthalmopathy progression at roughly 71% sensitivity and 72% to 85% specificity. Blood was where most expanded thyroid clonotypes above 0.001 frequency also turned up.

Diagnostic conclusions were grounded in clinical symptoms, serum thyroxine, TRAb, thyroid ultrasound and orbital computed tomography. About this clonotype itself: Antigen unknown.

Per germline, CDR1 SGHAT and CDR2 FQNNGV. CDR3 length: 16 amino acids. V lost 4 bases, J lost 2 bases, and 10 bases stayed unmatched. TCR beta CDR3 amplification used RNA transcripts. HTBI primers primed a first-round RT-PCR, and a second-round multiplex PCR followed. TCRdb redid the calling of the multiplex PCR reads with MiXCR, one entry per CDR3 protein. The sample contains roughly 380,000 distinct CDR3 sequences, 15% of which appear only once. The genes are TRBV11-2 and TRBJ1-2; 7 positions agree with TRBD1. Sequencing was done on a sample of peripheral blood. This clonotype was obtained from a woman aged 18-29 years with stable Graves' hyperthyroidism. CDR3 sequence reads: CASSSGNRGVNYGYTF. CDR3 nucleotide sequence: TGTGCCAGCAGCTCGGGGAACAGGGGCGTCAACTATGGCTACACCTTC. Together with reference TRBV11-2 and TRBJ1-2, the CDR3 gives the full variable domain: EAGVAQSPRYKIIEKRQSVAFWCNPISGHATLYWYQQILGQGPKLLIQFQNNGVVDDSQLPKDRFSAERLKGVDSTLKIQPAKLEDSAVYLCASSSGNRGVNYGYTFGSGTRLTVV.